This T cell receptor (beta chain) was sequenced in a study of CD8 T cells in ankylosing spondylitis. Findings of the study overall: Certain motif variants had earlier appeared in reactive arthritis synovial fluid and blood. Disease-linked clones bore a CD8+ phenotype, appearing relatively rarely in peripheral blood. Characteristic of ankylosing spondylitis blood, it appeared, was a TCR beta motif comprising eight highly homologous variants. Disease-linked clones reportedly concentrated significantly in matched ankylosing spondylitis synovial fluid.

In making TCR beta libraries, quantitative 5'-RACE with molecular barcodes was used. MiXCR, run by TCRdb on the 5' RACE reads, gives a single entry per CDR3 protein. The sample holds 450,000 or so distinct CDR3 sequences, about 24% seen once. Notes on this clonotype: The antigen remains unidentified.

Trimming shortened V by 2 bases and J by 7 bases, and 15 bases separated the two germline ends. CDR3 length: 15 residues. Germline CDR1 reads SGHVS; CDR2 reads FQNEAQ. The TCR sequence derives from a male donor with ankylosing spondylitis. The chain recombines TRBV7-8 with TRBJ2-1, with a weak D call TRBD2 (5 bases). Material for sequencing was blood, either unsorted or a sorted T cell fraction (not recorded which). DNA for the CDR3: TGTGCCAGCAGCTTAATTGAGGGCCCTCCGAATGAGCAGTTCTTC. Translated, it gives CASSLIEGPPNEQFF.